This TCR beta chain was recovered during a study of cytomegalovirus exposure and HLA in healthy donors. The germline V gene encodes CDR1 SEHNR and CDR2 FQNEAQ (reference sequence). The CDR3 length is 13 residues. The primer mix had 60 Vbeta and 13 Jbeta primers. Some clones are missing from TCRdb's copy, which holds only in-frame ones; the method was immunoSEQ multiplex PCR. The data show some 190,000 clones, 70% to 90% seen once. Of note for this clone: The junction and the germline gene differ at one end; a read error may be behind it.

This TCR was recovered from a woman between 18 and 29 years old in good health and CMV-seronegative. The sample consisted of PBMCs. This chain uses TRBV7-9 with TRBJ1-1; D possibly corresponds to TRBD1 (6 bases). CDR3 residues: CSSTFGGGTEAFF. Written as DNA, the CDR3 is TGTTCCAGCACCTTTGGGGGCGGCACTGAAGCTTTCTTT. Filled out from reference TRBV7-9 and TRBJ1-1, the complete variable domain reads DTGVSQNPRHKITKRGQNVTFRCDPISEHNRLYWYRQTLGQGPEFLTYFQNEAQLEKSRLLSDRFSAERPKGSFSTLEIQRTEQGDSAMYLCSSTFGGGTEAFFGQGTRLTVV.